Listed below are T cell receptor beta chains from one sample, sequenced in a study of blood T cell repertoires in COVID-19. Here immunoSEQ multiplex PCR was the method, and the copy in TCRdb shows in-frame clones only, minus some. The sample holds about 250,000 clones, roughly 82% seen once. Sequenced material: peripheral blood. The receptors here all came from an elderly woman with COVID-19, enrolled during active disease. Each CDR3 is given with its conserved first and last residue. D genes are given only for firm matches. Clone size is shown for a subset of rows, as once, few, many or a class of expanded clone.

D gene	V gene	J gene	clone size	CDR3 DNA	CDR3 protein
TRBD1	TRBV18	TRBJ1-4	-	TGTGCCAGCTCACCAGGGACAGAAACAACTAATGAAAAACTGTTTTTT	CASSPGTETTNEKLFF
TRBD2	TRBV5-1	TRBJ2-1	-	TGCGCCAGCAGCTTAAGCGGGGGGGCCTACAATGAGCAGTTCTTC	CASSLSGGAYNEQFF
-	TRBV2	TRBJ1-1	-	TGTGCCAGCAATCGGGGACTTAGCACTGAAGCTTTCTTT	CASNRGLSTEAFF
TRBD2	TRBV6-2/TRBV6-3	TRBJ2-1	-	TGTGCCAGCAGTTATCGGACTAGCGGGGGCAAGGATGAGCAGTTCTTC	CASSYRTSGGKDEQFF
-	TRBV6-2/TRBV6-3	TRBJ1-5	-	TGTGCCAGCAGCATTGACGGGAATCAGCCCCAGCATTTT	CASSIDGNQPQHF
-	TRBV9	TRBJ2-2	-	TGTGCCAGCAGCCTCTGGCGGGTCCCGAACACCGGGGAGCTGTTTTTT	CASSLWRVPNTGELFF
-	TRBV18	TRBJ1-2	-	TGTGCCAGCTCACCACCGAACGAGGATGGCTACACCTTC	CASSPPNEDGYTF
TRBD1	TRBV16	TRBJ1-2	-	TGTGCCAGCAGCCAGGACCCGGACAGGGCGAGTGGCTACACCTTC	CASSQDPDRASGYTF
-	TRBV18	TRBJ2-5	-	TGTGCCAGCTACTCAGGGATCCAAGAGACCCAGTACTTC	CASYSGIQETQYF
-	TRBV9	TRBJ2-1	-	TGTGCCAGCAGCGTAGACGGACTAAGCTCCTACAATGAGCAGTTCTTC	CASSVDGLSSYNEQFF
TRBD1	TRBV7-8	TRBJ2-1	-	TGTGCCAGCAGCCGAACGGGACAGTTATACAATGAGCAGTTCTTC	CASSRTGQLYNEQFF
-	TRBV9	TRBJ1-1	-	TGTGCCAGCAGCAGAGGCCCGGACACTGAAGCTTTCTTT	CASSRGPDTEAFF
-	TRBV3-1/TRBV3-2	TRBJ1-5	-	TGTGCCAGCAGCCAAGCCAGGAATCAGCCCCAGCATTTT	CASSQARNQPQHF
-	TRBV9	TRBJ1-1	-	TGTGCCAGCAGCGCTTACTATGACCTCAGCAGGGTAGGAGCTTTCTTT	CASSAYYDLSRVGAFF
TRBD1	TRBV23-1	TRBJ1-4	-	TGCGCCAGCAGTCGAAGGGGGCTTCGAGAAAAACTGTTTTTT	CASSRRGLREKLFF
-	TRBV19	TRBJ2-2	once	TGTGCCAGTAGTATAGGTTATCGGTGGGGCTACTCGAACACCGGGGAGCTGTTTTTT	CASSIGYRWGYSNTGELFF
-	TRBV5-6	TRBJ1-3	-	TGTGCCAGCAGCTTGTTTGAATGGGGGCCGACGGACACCATATATTTT	CASSLFEWGPTDTIYF
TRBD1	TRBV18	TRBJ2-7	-	TGTGCCAGCTCACCATTTCACGCGCCCCAGACAGGGGACTACGAGCAGTACTTC	CASSPFHAPQTGDYEQYF
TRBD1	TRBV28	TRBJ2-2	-	TGTGCCAGCACCGTCTCGGGACAGGCCCCCGGGGAGCTGTTTTTT	CASTVSGQAPGELFF
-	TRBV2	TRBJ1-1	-	TGTGCCAGCAGTGAACAAGGAGACACTGAAGCTTTCTTT	CASSEQGDTEAFF
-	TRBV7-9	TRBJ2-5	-	TGTGCCAGCAGCTATAGGGGGTCCGAGACCCAGTACTTC	CASSYRGSETQYF
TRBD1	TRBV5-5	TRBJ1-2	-	TGTGCCAGCAGCTTGGCGGGGGACAGGGACTATGGCTACACCTTC	CASSLAGDRDYGYTF
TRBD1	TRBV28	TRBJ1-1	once	TGTGCCAGCAGTTTGAGTAGGGGGCAGAACACTGAAGCTTTCTTT	CASSLSRGQNTEAFF
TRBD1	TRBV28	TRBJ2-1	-	TGTGCCAGCAAGGGGGCTGACAATGAGCAGTTCTTC	CASKGADNEQFF
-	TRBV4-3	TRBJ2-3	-	TGCGCCAGCAGCCAAGACAGGGGACGCACAGATACGCAGTATTTT	CASSQDRGRTDTQYF
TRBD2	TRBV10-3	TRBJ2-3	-	TGTGCCATCAGCCAAATTAGCGGGGGGGGCAGGGATACGCAGTATTTT	CAISQISGGGRDTQYF
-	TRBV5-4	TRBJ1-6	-	TGTGCCAGCAGAGATGCAGGGGTTAATTCACCCCTCCACTTT	CASRDAGVNSPLHF
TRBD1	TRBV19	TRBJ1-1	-	TGTGCCAGTAGCCCGTGGGGGACAGCTCGTGGGACTGAAGCTTTCTTT	CASSPWGTARGTEAFF
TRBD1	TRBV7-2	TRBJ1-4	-	TGTGCCAGCAGATCGGGACAGGGGAGTGAAAAACTGTTTTTT	CASRSGQGSEKLFF
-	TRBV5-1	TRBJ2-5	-	TGCGCCAGCAGCTTGGTGGGACAAGGGAAAGAGACCCAGTACTTC	CASSLVGQGKETQYF
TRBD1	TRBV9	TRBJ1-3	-	TGTGCCAGCAGCGGACGACAGGGAGGCGGAAACACCATATATTTT	CASSGRQGGGNTIYF
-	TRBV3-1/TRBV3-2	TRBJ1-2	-	TGTGCCAGCAGGCTCAGCCAGTACCCGGGGGGCTACACCTTC	CASRLSQYPGGYTF
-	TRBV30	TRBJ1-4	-	TGTGCCTGGAGGCCCTCGGGGGGGGAACTGTTTTTT	CAWRPSGGELFF
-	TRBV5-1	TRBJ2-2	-	TGCGCCAGCAGCCCCGACCCGGGGGTCACCGGGGAGCTGTTTTTT	CASSPDPGVTGELFF
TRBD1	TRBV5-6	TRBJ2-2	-	TGTGCCAGCAGCTTTCCGACAGGGGGTATCGCCGGGGAGCTGTTTTTT	CASSFPTGGIAGELFF
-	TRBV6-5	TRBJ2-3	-	TGTGCCAGCAGTTACTCCGGTTTTAGCACAGATACGCAGTATTTT	CASSYSGFSTDTQYF
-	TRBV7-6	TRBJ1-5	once	TGTGCCAGCAGCGCCGGTGGTAGCAATCAGCCCCAGCATTTT	CASSAGGSNQPQHF
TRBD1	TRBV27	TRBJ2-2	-	TGTGCCAGCAGTTTACAGGGACAGGGGTCGGGGGAGCTGTTTTTT	CASSLQGQGSGELFF
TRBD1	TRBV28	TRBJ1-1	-	TGTGCCAGCAGTTTAATCTTACTTACCTCCCGACTCGGACAGGGGGAGTTTGAAGCTTTCTTT	CASSLILLTSRLGQGEFEAFF
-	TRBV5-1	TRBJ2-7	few	TGCGCCAGCAGCTCCCATGGCCAGTTAGAGCAGTACTTC	CASSSHGQLEQYF
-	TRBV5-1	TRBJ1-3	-	TGCGCCAGCAGCTTGGGATCCCAGGGGAGTGGAAACACCATATATTTT	CASSLGSQGSGNTIYF
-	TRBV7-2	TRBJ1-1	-	TGTGCCAGCAGCAGAGGGGGAACTGAAGCTTTCTTT	CASSRGGTEAFF
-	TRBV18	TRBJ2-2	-	TGTGCCAGCTCCTCGAGCCAGGCCGGGGAGCTGTTTTTT	CASSSSQAGELFF
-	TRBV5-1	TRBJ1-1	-	TGCGCCAGCAGCTTGGGTGGTCCCTCCAGTCTGGCGGATGAAGCTTTCTTT	CASSLGGPSSLADEAFF
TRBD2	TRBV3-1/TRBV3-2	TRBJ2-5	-	TGTGCCAGCAGCCAAGGCGTTGGCGGGGGGGCTGCGGAGACCCAGTACTTC	CASSQGVGGGAAETQYF
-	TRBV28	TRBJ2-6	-	TGTGCCAGCAGGGTGGGCAGTGGGGCCAACGTCCTGACTTTC	CASRVGSGANVLTF
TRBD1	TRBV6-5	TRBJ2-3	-	TGTGCCAGCAGTTACAGGGACAGTAGCACAGATACGCAGTATTTT	CASSYRDSSTDTQYF
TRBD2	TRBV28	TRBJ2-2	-	TGTGCCAGCAGCTCGACTAGCGGGGGGGCCGGGGAGCTGTTTTTT	CASSSTSGGAGELFF
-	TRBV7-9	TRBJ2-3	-	TGTGCCAGCAGCTTAGGGAGGCCTGGAGATACGCAGTATTTT	CASSLGRPGDTQYF
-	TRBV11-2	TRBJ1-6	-	TGTGCCAGCAGCCAGAATAATTCACCCCTCCACTTT	CASSQNNSPLHF
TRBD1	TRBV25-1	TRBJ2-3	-	TGTGCCAGCAGTGGGTACAGGGGGAACACAGATACGCAGTATTTT	CASSGYRGNTDTQYF
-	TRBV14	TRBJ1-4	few	TGTGCCAGCAGCCGGGGCCTTAATGAAAAACTGTTTTTT	CASSRGLNEKLFF
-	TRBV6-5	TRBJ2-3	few	TGTGCCCACAGGGGGGGGGATACGCAGTATTTT	CAHRGGDTQYF
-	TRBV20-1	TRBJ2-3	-	TGCAGTGCTAGTAGGCTAGCCGGGGGCACAGATACGCAGTATTTT	CSASRLAGGTDTQYF
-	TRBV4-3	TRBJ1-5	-	TGCGCCAGCAGCAGTACTCTTCATCAGCCCCAGCATTTT	CASSSTLHQPQHF
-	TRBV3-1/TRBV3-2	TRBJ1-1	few	TGTGCCAGCAGCCCGAACGGGGGGCAGGCTGAAGCTTTCTTT	CASSPNGGQAEAFF